One sample yielded the 27 T cell receptor beta chains listed below, sequenced in a study of blood T cells in healthy people across ages. The use of a sample-barcoded 5' primer and a J-beta primer mix characterized a second PCR of about 7 to 12 cycles. TCRdb independently ran MiXCR on the 5' RACE reads; one entry per CDR3 protein. The repertoire consists of approximately 800,000 distinct CDR3 sequences, with under 80% occurring once and the leading ten covering 25% to 30%. Sequenced material: blood. The receptors originated from a man aged 30 to 45 in good health.

The rearrangement joins TRBV5-1 to TRBJ2-7, with a weak D call TRBD1 (5 bases). Germline assignment: CDR1 SGHRS and CDR2 YFSETQ. Trimming pared 4 bases from V and 3 bases from J, leaving 11 bases between. The CDR3 extends over 13 amino acids. CDR3 nucleotide sequence: TGCGCCAGCAGCATCGACAGTTACTACGAGCAGTACTTC. It codes for CASSIDSYYEQYF.

The chain uses TRBV4-2 and TRBJ2-1; weak D call: TRBD2 (6 bases). The length of the CDR3 is 19 residues. V shed 0 bases and J shed 3 bases, with 21 bases lying between them. The V gene's germline CDR1 is LGHNA and CDR2 YNFKEQ. This CDR3 reads CASSQDAAPGTGLYNEQFF. The CDR3 coding sequence is TGTGCCAGCAGCCAAGATGCTGCCCCCGGGACTGGACTCTACAATGAGCAGTTCTTC.

In DNA, the CDR3 is TGTGCCAGCAGCCAGGGAGAGAGCCCCTACGAGCAGTACTTC. Translation: CASSQGESPYEQYF. The V gene is TRBV3-1, the J gene TRBJ2-7; a possible D gene is TRBD2 (5 bases). The CDR3 has 14 amino acids. Germline V gene data show CDR1 as LGHDT and CDR2 as YNNKEL (reference sequence). With 3 bases removed from V and 2 bases from J, the gap between germline ends came to 11 bases.

This clonotype was counted a single time. V gene TRBV6-1 combines with J gene TRBJ2-1; either TRBD1 or TRBD2 may supply D (5 bases each). Trimming took off 5 bases at V and 2 bases at J, with 13 bases between the two ends. Germline CDR1 and CDR2: MNHNS and SASEGT. This CDR3 has 15 amino acids. CDR3 nucleotide sequence: TGTGCCAGCAGTCCAACGAGGGGTACCTACAATGAGCAGTTCTTC. As protein: CASSPTRGTYNEQFF.

The chain joins TRBV6-5 to TRBJ2-7; D gene uncertain. The CDR3 extends over 15 amino acids. V lost 0 bases and J lost 2, with 11 bases in between. Germline assignment: CDR1 MNHEY and CDR2 SVGAGI. The CDR3 reads CASSYSIGKAYEQYF. CDR3 in DNA: TGTGCCAGCAGTTACTCGATAGGGAAGGCCTACGAGCAGTACTTC.

This clonotype was picked up a small number of times. The V gene is TRBV27, the J gene TRBJ2-4; D unclear. The germline CDR1 and CDR2 sequences are MNHEY and SMNVEV (reference sequence). V gave up 5 bases and J gave up 13 bases, with 18 bases separating them. This CDR3 has 13 amino acids. CDR3 in amino acids: CASSPQTGLEQYF. The CDR3 region has the DNA TGTGCCAGCAGTCCCCAGACCGGGTTGGAGCAGTACTTC.

This clonotype showed up just once. V usage is TRBV12-3 or TRBV12-4 and J usage is TRBJ1-2; D call uncertain. V lost 3 bases, J lost 7 bases, and 15 bases lay in between. The CDR3 contains 14 residues. CDR3: CASSFHGQQSGYTF. The CDR3 bases are TGTGCCAGCAGTTTTCACGGCCAACAATCTGGCTACACCTTC.

The chain joins TRBV4-2 to TRBJ2-7; 14 nucleotides agree with TRBD2. Germline V gives CDR1 LGHNA, CDR2 YNFKEQ. Losses at the gene ends were 4 bases for V and 7 bases for J; bases not matched to a gene: 12. This CDR3 spans 17 amino acids. The CDR3 DNA is TGTGCCAGCAGCCCCACGACTAGCGGGGGGGCTAAGAATGAGCAGTACTTC. Translated, it gives CASSPTTSGGAKNEQYF.

The rearrangement joins TRBV7-9 to TRBJ1-4, with D unresolved. The CDR3 sequence is 12 residues long. Germline CDR1 and CDR2: SEHNR and FQNEAQ (reference sequence). V lost 0 bases, J lost 8 bases, and 4 bases lay in between. DNA for the CDR3: TGTGCCAGCAGCTTAGCTTTGGAAAAACTGTTTTTT. Its translation: CASSLALEKLFF. The full variable domain, completed using reference TRBV7-9 and TRBJ1-4, is DTGVSQNPRHKITKRGQNVTFRCDPISEHNRLYWYRQTLGQGPEFLTYFQNEAQLEKSRLLSDRFSAERPKGSFSTLEIQRTEQGDSAMYLCASSLALEKLFFGSGTQLSVL.

This clonotype was counted once. The genes are TRBV6-1 and TRBJ1-2; 7 nucleotides match TRBD1. J lost 6 bases, V lost 11 bases, and 15 bases had no gene match. The CDR3 totals 14 residues. Per germline, CDR1 MNHNS and CDR2 SASEGT. CDR3 in DNA: TGTGCCCCCTCCCAAGGTAGACAGGGCCATGGCTACACCTTC. Its translation: CAPSQGRQGHGYTF.

V is TRBV5-1 and J is TRBJ2-5; perhaps TRBD1 as D (6 bases). V lost 3 bases to trimming and J lost 4 bases, with 19 bases between them. Germline V gives CDR1 SGHRS, CDR2 YFSETQ. This CDR3 comprises 16 residues. DNA for the CDR3: TGCGCCAGCAGCTCACAGGGTGAACATGCCTTAGAGACCCAGTACTTC. It encodes CASSSQGEHALETQYF.

The chain employs TRBV28 and TRBJ1-6, with 7 bases identical to TRBD1. With V trimmed by 8 bases and J by 10 bases, 11 bases remained unmatched. The CDR3 is 14 amino acids. Germline V gene sequence: CDR1 MDHEN, CDR2 SYDVKM. The chain's CDR3 is CASGRQGLGSPLHF. The CDR3 DNA is TGTGCCAGCGGCCGACAGGGTTTAGGGTCACCCCTCCACTTT.

The V call is TRBV6-5, the J call TRBJ2-3; D ambiguous. Per germline, CDR1 MNHEY and CDR2 SVGAGI. With 0 bases removed from V and 6 bases from J, the gap between germline ends came to 7 bases. CDR3 length equals 13 residues. The CDR3 DNA reads TGTGCCAGCAGTTACTCGCTTGTGGATACGCAGTATTTT. Translating gives CASSYSLVDTQYF.

As concerns this clonotype: A read error may be the cause here, since a much bigger clone is one base away. The CDR3 DNA reads TGTGCCAGCAGGTCTCTACCTTCGGCTCCTTTCAATGAGCGGTTCTTC. Amino acids: CASRSLPSAPFNERFF. The chain recombines TRBV21-1 with TRBJ2-1. TRBV21-1 is shown as a pseudogene. The CDR3 contains 16 residues.

The rearrangement joins TRBV5-1 to TRBJ2-7; 8 nucleotides match TRBD1. The CDR3 runs to 16 residues. V shed 2 bases, J shed 2 bases, and the junction held 9 bases outside the gene matches. Germline V gives CDR1 SGHRS, CDR2 YFSETQ. This chain's CDR3 is CASSLPETGVTYEQYF. CDR3 coding DNA: TGCGCCAGCAGCTTACCGGAGACAGGGGTGACCTACGAGCAGTACTTC.

The chain uses TRBV9 and TRBJ2-1, with D perhaps assigned TRBD1 or TRBD2 (6 bases each). The CDR3 extends over 16 amino acids. The germline V gene encodes CDR1 SGDLS and CDR2 YYNGEE. Trimming shortened V by 2 bases and J by 6 bases, and 18 bases separated the two germline ends. CDR3 in amino acids: CASSVSPDYRVNEQFF. CDR3 sequence (DNA): TGTGCCAGCAGCGTTTCCCCGGACTACAGGGTCAATGAGCAGTTCTTC.

In DNA form, the CDR3 reads TGTGCCAGCAGGGGGAGACGTTCAGGAAGTGAAGCTTTCTTT. Amino acids: CASRGRRSGSEAFF. The chain has TRBV28 and TRBJ1-1, with D uncertain. The V gene lost 6 bases and the J gene lost 7 bases, with 18 bases spanning the gap. Germline V gene sequence: CDR1 MDHEN, CDR2 SYDVKM. The CDR3 covers 14 residues.

The chain couples TRBV6-1 to TRBJ1-1; D remains unclear. This CDR3 is 14 amino acids long. V was shortened by 5 bases and J by 4 bases, with 14 bases between the two germline ends. CDR1 is MNHNS, CDR2 SASEGT, per germline. The CDR3 spells CASSKEQSRTEAFF. CDR3 DNA: TGTGCCAGCAGTAAGGAGCAGTCTCGCACTGAAGCTTTCTTT.

The chain has TRBV6-6 and TRBJ1-2, with a weak D call TRBD1 (6 bases). CDR1 and CDR2 (germline): MNHNY, SVGAGI (reference sequence). The CDR3 extends over 13 amino acids. Trimming removed 5 bases at V and 4 bases at J, with 11 bases between. CDR3 in amino acids: CASSHGQRYGYTF. The CDR3 DNA sequence: TGTGCCAGCAGTCATGGACAGCGCTATGGCTACACCTTC.

This chain links TRBV4-3 with TRBJ2-7, with TRBD1 as a possible D gene (6 bases). The CDR3 runs to 13 residues. Germline-derived CDR1 and CDR2 are LGHNA and YSLEER. With 4 bases removed from V and 6 bases from J, the gap between germline ends came to 13 bases. CDR3 sequence (DNA): TGCGCCAGCAGCCCTGGACAGACTGGCGAGCAGTACTTC. It translates to CASSPGQTGEQYF.

This clonotype has just a few counts. This chain links TRBV29-1 with TRBJ2-2, with unresolved D. This CDR3 contains 10 residues. Trimming removed 5 bases at V and 7 bases at J, with 5 bases between. Looked up from germline, CDR1 is SQVTM and CDR2 is ANQGSEA. The CDR3 loop reads CSVLDGELFF. The CDR3, as DNA: TGCAGCGTTTTGGACGGGGAGCTGTTTTTT.

This clonotype was counted only a few times. One end of the junction fails to match germline, which may point to a read error. The CDR3 bases are TGTGCTAGCAGCTTAGACCAGGACTCCTACAATGAGCAGTTCTTC. It is translated as CASSLDQDSYNEQFF. This chain joins TRBV7-7 and TRBJ2-1; D not certain. CDR1 SSHAT and CDR2 FNYEAQ come from the germline V gene (reference sequence). CDR3 length: 15 amino acids.

The chain links TRBV29-1 to TRBJ2-3, with D unresolved. The CDR3 has 10 residues. Germline loops: CDR1 SQVTM, CDR2 ANQGSEA. The V end was cut by 3 bases, the J end by 6 bases, with 4 bases between. The CDR3 DNA reads TGCAGCGTTGACTGGGATACGCAGTATTTT. Translated: CSVDWDTQYF.

CDR3 nucleotides: TGTGCCATCAATCCGGGACGGGGGGCCTACGAGCAGTACTTC. Translating gives CAINPGRGAYEQYF. The chain combines TRBV10-3 with TRBJ2-7; 7 bases match TRBD2. CDR3 length equals 14 residues. From germline, CDR1 is ENHRY and CDR2 SYGVKD. The V and J ends lost 7 bases and 2 bases, in that order; junction bases with no gene match: 8.

Turning to this clonotype: Possible read error: a much larger clone is one base away. The rearrangement links TRBV29-1 to TRBJ1-2; 7 bases match TRBD1. This CDR3 has 14 residues. In germline, CDR1 is SQVTM, CDR2 ANQGSEA. V trimming: 2 bases; J trimming: 4 bases; junction bases outside the gene matches: 7. The CDR3 sequence: CSVEKGAETYGYTF. In DNA, the CDR3 is TGCAGCGTTGAAAAGGGGGCAGAAACCTATGGCTACACCTTC.

The V and J genes are TRBV29-1 and TRBJ2-5; 7 nucleotides align to TRBD2. The J call is doubtful: the DNA matches TRBJ2-7 better. This CDR3 has 14 amino acids. Looked up from germline, CDR1 is SQVTM and CDR2 is ANQGSEA. The CDR3 DNA is TGCAGCGTTGAAGCTTGGGGGGGGTCTTACGAGCAGTACTTC. Its protein is CSVEAWGGSYEQYF.

The rearrangement links TRBV7-6 to TRBJ2-3; D unclear. The germline V gene encodes CDR1 SGHVS and CDR2 FNYEAQ. CDR3 length: 16 residues. Trimming left V 2 bases short and J 2 bases short, with 14 bases between. CDR3 DNA sequence: TGTGCCAGCAGCTTACAGGATCAGACCCCCACAGATACGCAGTATTTT. It translates to CASSLQDQTPTDTQYF.